The 25 T cell receptor beta chains below come from one sample, sequenced in a study of T cells in Graves' hyperthyroidism and ophthalmopathy (dated by TCRdb to the late 2010s). Receptors were amplified or captured by multiplex PCR. TCRdb lists the instrument as Illumina HiSeq 2000. The TCR beta CDR3 regions were amplified from the RNA transcripts. A first-round RT-PCR of the TCR CDR3 used the HTBI primer set with the Qiagen OneStep RT-PCR kit. The raw public data were reprocessed by TCRdb itself: fastp quality trimming at Q25, MiXCR clonotype calling, in-frame beta chains only. CDR3 protein duplicates are merged, each entry listing the most common genes and DNA. The sample has about half a million distinct CDR3 sequences on record, about 15% of them singletons. The biggest ten clones account for roughly 29% of the sample. Material for sequencing was blood. These receptors were taken from a woman under 40 with Graves' ophthalmopathy.

This clonotype was counted ten times or more. The rearrangement joins TRBV27 to TRBJ1-5; D is undetermined. The germline CDR1 and CDR2 sequences are MNHEY and SMNVEV (reference sequence). V dropped 6 bases and J dropped 5 bases, with 11 bases sitting between them. The CDR3 sequence is 13 residues long. DNA for the CDR3: TGTGCCAGCAGGGGCGGACGGGATCAGCCCCAGCATTTT. Protein: CASRGGRDQPQHF.

Many counts were recorded for this clonotype. The chain is built from TRBV6-4 and TRBJ2-6; no clear D. Germline CDR1 and CDR2: MRHNA and SNTAGT. The CDR3 runs 16 residues. V was pared by 3 bases and J by 0 bases, with 9 bases between. The CDR3 DNA reads as TGTGCCAGCAGTGAAGACGCGAGCTCTGGGGCCAACGTCCTGACTTTC. This sequence encodes CASSEDASSGANVLTF.

The genes are TRBV20-1 and TRBJ2-7; D unresolved. V lost 4 bases and J 5 bases, leaving 18 bases between the germline ends. Germline CDR1 and CDR2: DFQATT and SNEGSKA (reference sequence). The CDR3 is made up of 14 amino acids. In DNA form, the CDR3 reads TGCAGTGCTATTGACCCGGAAGGCCCTGACGAGCAGTACTTC. The encoded protein is CSAIDPEGPDEQYF.

The sample holds many counts of this clonotype. The CDR3 DNA reads TGCAGTGCTAGAACTGAAGCGGGTGGAGCTGAAGCTTTCTTT. This gives the protein CSARTEAGGAEAFF. The rearrangement joins TRBV20-1 to TRBJ1-1; the D is unclear. V dropped 2 bases and J dropped 6 bases, with 16 bases sitting between them. Germline lookup yields CDR1 DFQATT and CDR2 SNEGSKA (reference sequence). The CDR3 consists of 14 residues.

This clonotype was found many times. The V gene is TRBV29-1, the J gene TRBJ2-3; D gene ambiguous. V was shortened by 0 bases and J by 5 bases, with 9 bases between the two germline ends. CDR1 and CDR2 from the germline V gene are SQVTM and ANQGSEA. The CDR3 spans 13 residues. CDR3 sequence reads: CSVEDYRQDTQYF. DNA for the CDR3: TGCAGCGTTGAAGACTATAGACAAGATACGCAGTATTTT.

Note on this clonotype: At one boundary the junction diverges from the germline segment, which might be a read error. The chain joins TRBV20-1 to TRBJ2-1; 11 positions match TRBD2. Germline CDR1 is DFQATT and CDR2 is SNEGSKA (reference sequence). The CDR3 consists of 17 residues. The CDR3 nucleotides are TGCAGTGCTAGAGCGGGGCTAGCGGGAGGAATTTACAATGAGCGGTTCTTC. It encodes CSARAGLAGGIYNERFF.

This clonotype was seen at least ten times. This rearrangement joins TRBV7-2 to TRBJ2-3, with a tentative D call TRBD2 (5 bases). Per the germline V gene, CDR1 is SGHTA and CDR2 is FQGNSA. The CDR3 spans 16 residues. V was trimmed by 2 bases and J by 0 bases, leaving 12 bases between them. The chain's CDR3 is CASSLSGASSTDTQYF. CDR3 DNA sequence: TGTGCCAGCAGCTTAAGCGGAGCCTCTAGCACAGATACGCAGTATTTT.

This clonotype came up a few times. The rearrangement joins TRBV11-2 to TRBJ1-4; D ambiguous. Germline CDR1 SGHAT, CDR2 FQNNGV. V lost 6 bases, J lost 5 bases, and 25 bases lay in between. The CDR3 spans 18 residues. CDR3 DNA: TGTGCCAGCAGTTCCGCTGTATCCCCGGCAGGTCGGAATGAAAAACTGTTTTTT. Translating it yields CASSSAVSPAGRNEKLFF.

The V gene is TRBV7-9, the J gene TRBJ2-1; possible D gene TRBD2, 6 bases. The germline V and J ends were trimmed by 5 bases and 15 bases, with 26 bases remaining between them. Germline V gene sequence: CDR1 SEHNR, CDR2 FQNEAQ (reference sequence). The CDR3 extends over 15 amino acids. This CDR3 is CASSLDLPASVRAFF. As DNA, the CDR3 is TGTGCCAGCAGCCTGGACCTCCCAGCTAGCGTTAGAGCGTTCTTC.

This clonotype came up many times. The V and J genes are TRBV28 and TRBJ2-7, with D perhaps TRBD2 (6 bases). This CDR3 has 15 residues. Trimming removed 4 bases from V and 3 bases from J, with 16 bases in between. Germline CDR1 MDHEN, CDR2 SYDVKM. CDR3 in amino acids: CASSSTGEAHYEQYF. CDR3 DNA sequence: TGTGCCAGCAGTTCTACGGGAGAGGCGCACTACGAGCAGTACTTC.

This clonotype appeared a few times. CDR3 protein: CSVVPDRGTDTQYF. CDR3 nucleotides: TGCAGCGTTGTACCGGACAGAGGCACAGATACGCAGTATTTT. The rearrangement joins TRBV29-1 to TRBJ2-3, with D possibly matching TRBD1 (6 bases). Trimming took 4 bases from V and 1 from J, leaving 12 bases between them. The CDR3 has 14 amino acids. CDR1 SQVTM and CDR2 ANQGSEA come from the germline V gene.

There are a few counts of this clonotype. V is TRBV5-5 and J is TRBJ2-5, with TRBD2 as a possible D gene (5 bases). The CDR3 has 14 residues. Per germline, CDR1 SGHKS and CDR2 YYEKEE (reference sequence). V gave up 0 bases and J gave up 5 bases, with 11 bases separating them. In nucleotides, the CDR3 is TGTGCCAGCAGCTTGGGGTCTAGCCAGGAGACCCAGTACTTC. As protein: CASSLGSSQETQYF. Combining the CDR3 with reference TRBV5-5 and TRBJ2-5 gives the whole variable domain DAGVTQSPTHLIKTRGQQVTLRCSPISGHKSVSWYQQVLGQGPQFIFQYYEKEERGRGNFPDRFSARQFPNYSSELNVNALLLGDSALYLCASSLGSSQETQYFGPGTRLLVL.

The sample holds many counts of this clonotype. The chain links TRBV12-3 or TRBV12-4 to TRBJ2-3; TRBD1 matches at 9 bases. The V segment lost 5 bases and the J segment 1 base; nucleotides outside the gene matches: 4. The length of the CDR3 is 15 residues. The CDR3 loop reads CASSPRTGGTDTQYF. Here the CDR3 DNA reads TGTGCCAGCAGTCCCCGGACAGGGGGCACAGATACGCAGTATTTT.

This clonotype was counted at least ten times. This sequence joins TRBV5-1 and TRBJ1-4; D gene unclear. Trimming left V 4 bases short and J 3 bases short, with 22 bases between. In germline, CDR1 is SGHRS, CDR2 YFSETQ. The CDR3 loop spans 18 amino acids. The CDR3 reads CASSPSPGGLGANEKLFF. DNA of the CDR3: TGCGCCAGCAGCCCCTCCCCGGGAGGGCTGGGCGCTAATGAAAAACTGTTTTTT.

As for this clonotype: Possible read error: a much larger clone is one base away. Given the absence of the conserved phenylalanine or tryptophan at the CDR3 end, a read error is likely. The V and J genes are TRBV7-9 and TRBJ1-2; D not resolved. V shed 3 bases and J shed 4 bases, with 9 bases lying between them. This CDR3 has 13 amino acids. CDR1 is SEHNR and CDR2 is FQNEAQ in the germline V gene (reference sequence). The CDR3 DNA is TGTGCCAGCAGCTTTGGGCAGGCCTATGGCTACACCCTC. Translation gives CASSFGQAYGYTL.

About this clonotype itself: A read error is possible here, since a much larger clone lies one base away. The chain is built from TRBV12-5 and TRBJ2-1; D is undetermined. Germline lookup yields CDR1 LGHNT and CDR2 FRNRAP. This CDR3 has 11 residues. The V end was cut by 3 bases, the J end by 4 bases, with 1 base between. The CDR3 nucleotides read TGTGCTAGTGGTTTATACAATGAGCAGTTCTTC. Translating gives CASGLYNEQFF.

The table lists this clonotype with many counts. This sequence joins TRBV3-1 and TRBJ2-1; TRBD2 agrees at 10 bases. The germline gives CDR1 LGHDT, CDR2 YNNKEL (reference sequence). The CDR3 extends over 17 amino acids. The junction had 8 bases not matched to a gene; V was cut back by 1 base and J by 5 bases. CDR3: CASSQARNGLADNEQFF. The CDR3 nucleotides are TGTGCCAGCAGCCAAGCCCGCAATGGACTAGCGGACAATGAGCAGTTCTTC.

In its sample, this clonotype was seen many times. This chain connects TRBV20-1 to TRBJ2-4; D call uncertain. This CDR3 spans 15 amino acids. V was pared by 3 bases and J by 2 bases, with 14 bases between. The germline gives CDR1 DFQATT, CDR2 SNEGSKA (reference sequence). The CDR3 bases are TGCAGTGCTAGCTCTAGGTCCGCTACCAAAAACATTCAGTACTTC. It is translated as CSASSRSATKNIQYF.

This clonotype was observed a handful of times. The CDR3 nucleotides are TGTGCCAGCAGCGGTCATTCAACTAATGAAAAACTGTTTTTT. It translates to CASSGHSTNEKLFF. The rearrangement joins TRBV6-1 to TRBJ1-4; D is unresolved. Germline assignment: CDR1 MNHNS and CDR2 SASEGT. V lost 6 bases to trimming and J lost 0 bases, with 8 bases between them. CDR3 length: 14 amino acids.

With respect to this clonotype: This may be a read error, as it is one base from a much larger clone. The DNA of the CDR3 is TGTGCCAGCAGCGCGGACATACTTTTTGTGTTTAATGAAAAACTGTTTTTT. Its protein is CASSADILFVFNEKLFF. This rearrangement joins TRBV3-1 to TRBJ1-4, with D perhaps matching TRBD1 (5 bases). The CDR3 length is 17 residues. Trimming shortened V by 5 bases and J by 4 bases, and 20 bases separated the two germline ends. The germline CDR1 and CDR2 sequences are LGHDT and YNNKEL (reference sequence).

In this sample, this clonotype turned up once. The rearrangement uses TRBV20-1 and TRBJ2-2; D is ambiguous. The length of the CDR3 is 13 residues. CDR1 and CDR2 from the germline V gene are DFQATT and SNEGSKA (reference sequence). Trimming shortened V by 0 bases and J by 6 bases, and 8 bases separated the two germline ends. The CDR3 loop reads CSARDEDPGELFF. CDR3 nucleotide sequence: TGCAGTGCTAGAGATGAAGATCCCGGGGAGCTGTTTTTT.

This clonotype was observed at least ten times. The chain employs TRBV5-1 and TRBJ2-3; TRBD2 matches 10 bases. CDR3 size: 16 residues. The germline V gene encodes CDR1 SGHRS and CDR2 YFSETQ. With V trimmed by 0 bases and J by 6 bases, 7 bases remained unmatched. The chain's CDR3 is CASSLVSSGSSDTQYF. The CDR3, as DNA: TGCGCCAGCAGCTTGGTGTCTAGCGGGAGCTCCGATACGCAGTATTTT.

At least ten counts were recorded for this clonotype. The chain has TRBV12-3 or TRBV12-4 and TRBJ1-2, with TRBD1 identical over 12 bases. J was trimmed by 4 bases and V by 5 bases; bases with no gene match: 8. The CDR3 is made up of 16 amino acids. CDR3 amino acids: CASSRGQGAPVYGYTF. For the CDR3, the DNA is TGTGCCAGCAGTCGGGGACAGGGGGCGCCCGTCTATGGCTACACCTTC.

About this clonotype: A clone one base away is much larger, so this may be a read error. This likely comes from a read error, as the CDR3 has no conserved phenylalanine or tryptophan at its end. The chain joins TRBV5-6 to TRBJ2-7; maybe TRBD2 (6 bases). The CDR3 covers 14 residues. Germline-derived CDR1 and CDR2 are SGHDT and YYEEEE. With 2 bases removed from V and 4 bases from J, the gap between germline ends came to 13 bases. This chain's CDR3 is CASSFSEGGYEQYL. DNA of the CDR3: TGTGCCAGCAGCTTCAGCGAGGGAGGTTACGAGCAGTACCTC.

This chain connects TRBV20-1 to TRBJ1-2; no firm D call. The germline V gene has CDR1 DFQATT and CDR2 SNEGSKA (reference sequence). CDR3 length: 15 amino acids. V was shortened by 0 bases and J by 4 bases, with 15 bases between the two germline ends. The CDR3 spells CSAREVRPVSYGYTF. For the CDR3, the DNA is TGCAGTGCTAGAGAGGTGAGACCGGTTAGCTATGGCTACACCTTC.